Sequencing of this TCR beta chain was carried out in a study of PD-1 blockade in mismatch repair-deficient tumors. This clone was seen a handful of times. Mismatch repair deficiency was confirmed in all patients, by PCR or immunohistochemistry. TCRs were sequenced from a few patients responding to pembrolizumab. TCRdb keeps only in-frame clones here, not all; method: immunoSEQ multiplex PCR. The sample has just under 80,000 clones; around 80% are singletons. V shed 8 bases, J shed 4 bases, and the junction held 16 bases outside the gene matches. This CDR3 comprises 18 residues. Germline CDR1 and CDR2: SQVTM and ANQGSEA.

Sequenced here: peripheral blood, sampled 44 weeks after starting pembrolizumab. The V call is TRBV29-1, the J call TRBJ2-1, with TRBD2 matching 14 bases. This sequence was found in an adult with mismatch repair-deficient cancer. The CDR3 coding sequence is TGCAGCCCAGGAAGGCCAATCCGGACTAGCGGGGGGTACAATGAGCAGTTCTTC. It yields the protein CSPGRPIRTSGGYNEQFF.